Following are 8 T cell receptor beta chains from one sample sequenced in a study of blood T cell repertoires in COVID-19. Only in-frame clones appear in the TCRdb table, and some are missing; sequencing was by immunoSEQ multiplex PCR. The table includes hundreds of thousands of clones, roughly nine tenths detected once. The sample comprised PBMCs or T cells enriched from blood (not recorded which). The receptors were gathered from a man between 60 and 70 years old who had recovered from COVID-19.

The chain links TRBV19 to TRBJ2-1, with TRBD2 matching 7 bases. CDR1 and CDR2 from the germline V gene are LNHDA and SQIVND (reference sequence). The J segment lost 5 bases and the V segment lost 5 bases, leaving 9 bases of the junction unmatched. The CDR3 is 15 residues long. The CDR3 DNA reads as TGTGCCAGTAGTCCTAGACTAGCCGCCCACAATGAGCAGTTCTTC. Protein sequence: CASSPRLAAHNEQFF.

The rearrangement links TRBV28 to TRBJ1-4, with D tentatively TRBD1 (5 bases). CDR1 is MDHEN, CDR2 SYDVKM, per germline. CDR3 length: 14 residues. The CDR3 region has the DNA TGTGTCACGAATTCAGGGTTCACTAATGAAAAACTGTTTTTT. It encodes CVTNSGFTNEKLFF.

The CDR3, as DNA: TGTGCCAGCAGTTATGACGTGGGGAGGGGCACCGGGGAGCTGTTTTTT. Translated, it gives CASSYDVGRGTGELFF. The V gene is TRBV6-6, the J gene TRBJ2-2, with 7 bases that match TRBD2. Germline loops: CDR1 MNHNY, CDR2 SVGAGI (reference sequence). This CDR3 has 16 amino acids. Trimming cost V 3 bases and J 4 bases; bases outside gene matches: 8.

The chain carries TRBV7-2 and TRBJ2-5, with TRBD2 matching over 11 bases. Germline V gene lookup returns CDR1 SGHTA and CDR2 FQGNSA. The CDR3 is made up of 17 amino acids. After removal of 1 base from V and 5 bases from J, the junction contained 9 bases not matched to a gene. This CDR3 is CASSLEPTSGTMETQYF. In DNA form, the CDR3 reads TGTGCCAGCAGCTTAGAACCGACTAGCGGGACTATGGAGACCCAGTACTTC.

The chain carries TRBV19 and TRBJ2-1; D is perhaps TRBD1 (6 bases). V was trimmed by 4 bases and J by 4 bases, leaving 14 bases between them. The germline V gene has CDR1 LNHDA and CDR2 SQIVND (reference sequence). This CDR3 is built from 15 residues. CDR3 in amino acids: CASSTSRDTYNEQFF. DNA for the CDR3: TGTGCCAGTAGTACGTCCCGGGACACGTACAATGAGCAGTTCTTC.

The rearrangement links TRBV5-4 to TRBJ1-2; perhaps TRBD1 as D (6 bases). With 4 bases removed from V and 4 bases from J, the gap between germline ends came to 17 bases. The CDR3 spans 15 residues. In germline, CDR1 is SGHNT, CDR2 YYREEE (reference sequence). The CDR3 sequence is CASSNRTGFGYGYTF. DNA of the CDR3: TGTGCCAGCAGCAATAGAACAGGGTTTGGCTATGGCTACACCTTC.

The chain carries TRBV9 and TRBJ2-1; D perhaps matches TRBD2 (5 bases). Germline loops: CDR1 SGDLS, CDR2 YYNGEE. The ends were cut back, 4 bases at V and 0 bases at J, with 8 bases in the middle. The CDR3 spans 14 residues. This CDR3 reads CASSSGNSYNEQFF. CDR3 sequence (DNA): TGTGCCAGCAGCTCCGGGAACTCCTACAATGAGCAGTTCTTC.

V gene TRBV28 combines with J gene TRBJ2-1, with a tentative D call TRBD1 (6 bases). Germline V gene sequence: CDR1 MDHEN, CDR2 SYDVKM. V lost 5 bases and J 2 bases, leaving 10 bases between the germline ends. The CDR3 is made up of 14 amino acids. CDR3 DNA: TGTGCCAGCAGTCCCGGACAGCCCTACAATGAGCAGTTCTTC. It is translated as CASSPGQPYNEQFF.